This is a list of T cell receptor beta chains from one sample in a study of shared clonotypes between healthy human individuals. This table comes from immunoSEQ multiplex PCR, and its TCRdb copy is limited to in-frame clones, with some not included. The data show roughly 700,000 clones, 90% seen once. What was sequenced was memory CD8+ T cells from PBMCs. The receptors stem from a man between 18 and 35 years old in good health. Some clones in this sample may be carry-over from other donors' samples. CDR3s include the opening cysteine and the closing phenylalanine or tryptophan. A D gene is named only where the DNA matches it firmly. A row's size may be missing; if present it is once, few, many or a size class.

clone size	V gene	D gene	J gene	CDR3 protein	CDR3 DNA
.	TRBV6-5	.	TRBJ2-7	CASSSGTQSYEQYF	TGTGCCAGCAGTTCCGGGACTCAATCCTACGAGCAGTACTTC
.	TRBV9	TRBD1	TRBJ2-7	CASSVDRDNEQYF	TGTGCCAGCAGCGTGGACAGGGATAACGAGCAGTACTTC
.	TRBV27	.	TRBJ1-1	CASSFRNPNTEAFF	TGTGCCAGCAGTTTCCGAAACCCCAACACTGAAGCTTTCTTT
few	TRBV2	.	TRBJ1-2	CASRDGTTTNYGYTF	TGTGCCAGCAGAGACGGGACAACTACTAACTATGGCTACACCTTC
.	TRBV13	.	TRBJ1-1	CASSLPGTEAFF	TGTGCCAGCAGCTTACCAGGGACTGAAGCTTTCTTT
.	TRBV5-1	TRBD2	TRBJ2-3	CASPRGSGRGSTDTQYF	TGCGCCAGTCCAAGGGGTAGCGGGAGAGGAAGCACAGATACGCAGTATTTT
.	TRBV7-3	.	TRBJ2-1	CASSLSGSTYNEQFF	TGTGCCAGCAGCTTAAGTGGGAGCACGTATAATGAGCAGTTCTTC
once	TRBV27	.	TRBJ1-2	CASSLGTDKGPEKSYTF	TGTGCCAGCAGTTTGGGGACGGACAAGGGACCAGAAAAGTCTTACACCTTC
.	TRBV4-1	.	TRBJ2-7	CASSQDYGYEQYF	TGCGCCAGCAGCCAAGATTACGGCTACGAGCAGTACTTC
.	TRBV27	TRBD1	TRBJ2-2	CASRARGRNTGELFF	TGTGCCAGCAGGGCCAGGGGGAGAAACACCGGGGAGCTGTTTTTT
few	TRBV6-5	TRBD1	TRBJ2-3	CASSPDRDLGTQYF	TGTGCCAGCAGTCCCGACAGGGACCTAGGGACGCAGTATTTT
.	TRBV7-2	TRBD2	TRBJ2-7	CASSYPREGLAGGYEQYF	TGTGCCAGCAGCTACCCCAGGGAGGGACTAGCGGGAGGGTACGAGCAGTACTTC
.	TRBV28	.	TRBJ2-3	CASSNVASEITTDTQYF	TGTGCCAGCAGCAACGTGGCGAGCGAGATCACCACAGATACGCAGTATTTT
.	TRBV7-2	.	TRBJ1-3	CASSSRTEGSGNTIYF	TGTGCCAGCAGCTCCCGGACGGAGGGCTCTGGAAACACCATATATTTT
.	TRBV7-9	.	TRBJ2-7	CASSLRGEKEQYF	TGTGCCAGCAGCCTAAGGGGGGAGAAAGAGCAGTACTTC
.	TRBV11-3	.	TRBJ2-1	CASSSHGSDSYNEQFF	TGTGCCAGCAGCTCCCACGGATCCGACTCCTACAATGAGCAGTTCTTC
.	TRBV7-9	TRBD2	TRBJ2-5	CASSYPLAGDGETQYF	TGTGCCAGCAGCTATCCCTTAGCGGGAGACGGGGAGACCCAGTACTTC
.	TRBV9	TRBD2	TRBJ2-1	CASSERPTSGFINEQFF	TGTGCCAGCAGCGAGAGACCGACTAGCGGATTTATCAATGAGCAGTTCTTC
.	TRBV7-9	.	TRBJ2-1	CASSYNTAGTHNEQFF	TGTGCCAGCAGCTACAATACCGCCGGGACTCACAATGAGCAGTTCTTC
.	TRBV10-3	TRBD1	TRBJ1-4	CAISAGTGHEKLFF	TGTGCCATCAGTGCCGGGACAGGGCATGAAAAACTGTTTTTT
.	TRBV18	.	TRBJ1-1	CASSQQENTEAFF	TGTGCCAGCTCACAACAGGAGAACACTGAAGCTTTCTTT
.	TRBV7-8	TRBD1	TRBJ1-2	CASSLDRGHNGYTF	TGTGCCAGCAGCCTGGACAGGGGGCATAATGGCTACACCTTC
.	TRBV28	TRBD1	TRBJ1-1	CATMRQGKAEAFF	TGTGCCACCATGAGACAGGGGAAGGCTGAAGCTTTCTTT
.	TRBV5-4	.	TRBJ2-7	CASSFGGPEQYF	TGTGCCAGCAGCTTCGGAGGGCCCGAGCAGTACTTC
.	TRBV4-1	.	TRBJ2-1	CASSQEASVGWNEQFF	TGCGCCAGCAGCCAAGAAGCTAGCGTGGGGTGGAATGAGCAGTTCTTC
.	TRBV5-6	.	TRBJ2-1	CASSLILAMNEQFF	TGTGCCAGCAGCTTGATCCTAGCAATGAATGAGCAGTTCTTC
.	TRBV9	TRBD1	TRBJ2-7	CASSVEGGPATEQYF	TGTGCCAGCAGCGTAGAAGGGGGCCCAGCTACCGAGCAGTACTTC
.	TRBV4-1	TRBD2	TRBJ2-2	CASSQGLAGSNTGELFF	TGCGCCAGCAGCCAAGGGTTAGCGGGATCGAACACCGGGGAGCTGTTTTTT
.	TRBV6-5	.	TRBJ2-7	CASSPSEGVYEQYF	TGTGCCAGCAGTCCCAGTGAGGGGGTATACGAGCAGTACTTC
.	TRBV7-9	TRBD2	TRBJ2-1	CASSLGRGRLSEQFF	TGTGCCAGCAGCTTAGGGCGCGGGAGGCTTAGTGAGCAGTTCTTC